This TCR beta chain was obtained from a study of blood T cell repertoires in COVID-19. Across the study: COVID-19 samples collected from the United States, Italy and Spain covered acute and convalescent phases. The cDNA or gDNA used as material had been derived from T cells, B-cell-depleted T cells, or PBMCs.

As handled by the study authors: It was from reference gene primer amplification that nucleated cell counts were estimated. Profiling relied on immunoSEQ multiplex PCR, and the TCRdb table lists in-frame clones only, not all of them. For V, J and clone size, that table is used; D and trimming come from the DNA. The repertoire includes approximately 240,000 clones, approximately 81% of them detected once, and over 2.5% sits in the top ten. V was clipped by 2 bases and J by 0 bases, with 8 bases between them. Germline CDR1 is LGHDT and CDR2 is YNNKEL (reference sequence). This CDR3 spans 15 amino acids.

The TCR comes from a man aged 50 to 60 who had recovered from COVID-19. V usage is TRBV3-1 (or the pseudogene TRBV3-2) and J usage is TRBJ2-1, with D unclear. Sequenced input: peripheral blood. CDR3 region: CASSQRWSSYNEQFF. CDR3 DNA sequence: TGTGCCAGCAGCCAAAGGTGGAGCTCCTACAATGAGCAGTTCTTC.